Sequencing of this TCR beta chain was carried out in a study of early T cells in non-severe SARS-CoV-2 infection. V gave up 4 bases and J gave up 4 bases, with 8 bases separating them. The length of the CDR3 is 13 residues. Germline loops: CDR1 SGHRS, CDR2 YFSETQ. This clonotype was detected a few times. TCRdb analysed the 5' RACE reads with MiXCR anew, one entry per CDR3 protein. The sample shows 25,000 to 30,000 distinct CDR3 sequences, roughly 5.1% of them seen only once. Input material: whole blood. This receptor was obtained from an adult who was a healthcare worker with PCR-confirmed SARS-CoV-2 infection or an uninfected control (not recorded which). This chain connects TRBV5-1 to TRBJ2-2; D ambiguous. CDR3 DNA sequence: TGCGCCAGCAGCCTGGCGGTCACCGGGGAGCTGTTTTTT. Translation gives CASSLAVTGELFF.